Detailed here is one TCR beta chain. The data derive from a study of blood T cell repertoires in COVID-19. Study in general: T cells, B-cell-depleted T cells, or PBMCs supplied cDNA or gDNA.

Libraries were prepared by immunoSEQ multiplex PCR; TCRdb keeps only in-frame clonotypes and omits some of them. The sample holds under 250,000 clones, around 90% seen once. The cohort comprised adults aged 18 to 89 years residing in approximately 25 US areas. Self-reported history from a screening survey and questionnaire set each donor's cohort. Exposed study participants had met a COVID-19 case within 2 weeks before entry. Trimming left V 0 bases short and J 0 bases short, with 12 bases between. This CDR3 region has 17 residues. The germline V gene has CDR1 LNHNV and CDR2 YYDKDF (reference sequence).

This chain links TRBV15 with TRBJ1-5; a weak D match, TRBD1 (6 bases). This sequence originates from a woman aged 30 to 39 who had been exposed to COVID-19. Sample: PBMCs or T cells enriched from blood (not recorded which). This CDR3 is CATSRDTGPYSNQPQHF. In DNA form, the CDR3 reads TGTGCCACCAGCAGAGATACAGGGCCCTATAGCAATCAGCCCCAGCATTTT.